The 2 T cell receptor beta chains below all came from one sample that was sequenced in a study of regulatory T cells in long-lasting Graves disease. Time point noted: newly diagnosed GD, antithyroid drugs for less than 3 months. PBMC-derived RNA was used for the TCR library. CDR3 regions were amplified by Arm-PCR using iRepertoire HTBI primers to build TCR beta libraries. From the multiplex PCR reads, TCRdb called clonotypes with MiXCR, one entry per CDR3 protein. The sample gives roughly 610,000 distinct CDR3 sequences, 15% to 20% of which show up once; around 12% is in the top ten. These data are also associated with another study on T cells in Graves' hyperthyroidism and ophthalmopathy.

The source material was peripheral blood mononuclear cells (PBMCs), sampled at new diagnosis, from a patient treated with antithyroid drugs. These receptor sequences come from a man aged 18 to 29 with Graves disease.

In this sample, this clonotype turned up a few times. This chain joins TRBV6-1 and TRBJ2-7, with 7 bases identical to TRBD1. CDR3 length equals 15 residues. Germline V lookup: CDR1 MNHNS, CDR2 SASEGT. The V segment lost 6 bases and the J segment 4 bases; nucleotides outside the gene matches: 12. The DNA of the CDR3 is TGTGCCAGCAGGATTATCGACAGGGACGGGTACGAGCAGTACTTC. This encodes CASRIIDRDGYEQYF.

Many counts were recorded for this clonotype. This rearrangement joins TRBV30 to TRBJ1-2; no firm D call. Germline V gives CDR1 GTSNPN, CDR2 SVGIG (reference sequence). The V gene lost 5 bases and the J gene lost 5 bases, with 6 bases spanning the gap. There are 10 residues in the CDR3. In DNA form, the CDR3 reads TGTGCCTGGGAAGGGTATGGCTACACCTTC. Residues: CAWEGYGYTF.